This T cell receptor beta chain was captured by sequencing in a study of T-cell memory formation after mild COVID-19. Across the whole study: Largely donor-specific TCR clusters were found. Overall study findings and caveats: CD4+ contracting clones lay mainly in CM and EM, CD8+ ones in EMRA. While clones contracting from day 15 to 85 were balanced between CD4 and CD8, later expanders leaned CD4+.

The table lists this clonotype with a few counts. The antigen remains undetermined. TCRdb independently ran MiXCR on the 5' RACE reads; one entry per CDR3 protein. The sample includes about 110,000 distinct CDR3 sequences, 15% to 20% of them seen just once. Germline CDR1 and CDR2: SGDLS and YYNGEE. V shed 3 bases, J shed 5 bases, and the junction held 7 bases outside the gene matches. The CDR3 contains 15 residues. The sequence was collected from a man between 18 and 29 years old who had mild COVID-19 (a few samples of this study predate the infection). Cell type and time point are not known. Sequencing input: PBMCs or a T cell subset sorted from them (not recorded which). J is TRBJ2-5 and V is TRBV9; 10 bases line up with TRBD1. CDR3 loop: CASSADGGQGETQYF. The CDR3 nucleotides read TGTGCCAGCAGCGCGGACGGGGGACAGGGGGAGACCCAGTACTTC.